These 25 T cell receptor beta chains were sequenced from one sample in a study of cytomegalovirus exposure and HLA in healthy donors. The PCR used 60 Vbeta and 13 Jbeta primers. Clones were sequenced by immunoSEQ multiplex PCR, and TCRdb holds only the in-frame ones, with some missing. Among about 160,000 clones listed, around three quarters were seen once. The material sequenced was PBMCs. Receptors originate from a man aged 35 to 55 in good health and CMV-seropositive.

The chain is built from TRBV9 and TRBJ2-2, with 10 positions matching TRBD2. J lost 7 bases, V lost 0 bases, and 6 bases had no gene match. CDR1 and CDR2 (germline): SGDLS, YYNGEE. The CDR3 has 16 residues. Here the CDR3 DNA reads TGTGCCAGCAGCGTAGGTGCTAGCGGGAGTGTCGGGGAGCTGTTTTTT. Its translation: CASSVGASGSVGELFF.

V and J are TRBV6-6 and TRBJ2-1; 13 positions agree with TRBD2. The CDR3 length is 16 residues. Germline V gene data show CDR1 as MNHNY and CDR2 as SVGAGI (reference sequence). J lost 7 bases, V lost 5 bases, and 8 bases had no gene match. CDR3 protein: CASSPRTSGSWNEQFF. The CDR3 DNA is TGTGCCAGCAGTCCCCGGACTAGCGGGAGTTGGAATGAGCAGTTCTTC.

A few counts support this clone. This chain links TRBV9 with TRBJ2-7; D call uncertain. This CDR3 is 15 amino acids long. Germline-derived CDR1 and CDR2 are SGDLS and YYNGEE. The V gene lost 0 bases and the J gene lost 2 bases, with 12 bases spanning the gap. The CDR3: CASSVDVQKTYEQYF. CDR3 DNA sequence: TGTGCCAGCAGCGTAGATGTCCAGAAAACCTACGAGCAGTACTTC.

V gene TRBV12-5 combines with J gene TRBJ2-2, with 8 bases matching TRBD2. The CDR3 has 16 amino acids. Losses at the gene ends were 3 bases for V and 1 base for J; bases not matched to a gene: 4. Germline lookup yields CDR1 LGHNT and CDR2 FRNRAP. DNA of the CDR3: TGTGCTAGTGGTTTACGGCTAGCGGGGAACACCGGGGAGCTGTTTTTT. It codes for CASGLRLAGNTGELFF.

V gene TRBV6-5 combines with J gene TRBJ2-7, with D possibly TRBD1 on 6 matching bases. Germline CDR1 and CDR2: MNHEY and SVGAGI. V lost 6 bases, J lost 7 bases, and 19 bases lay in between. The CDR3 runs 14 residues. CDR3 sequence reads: CASSNVAGAREQYF. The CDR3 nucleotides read TGTGCCAGCAGCAATGTCGCAGGGGCGAGGGAGCAGTACTTC.

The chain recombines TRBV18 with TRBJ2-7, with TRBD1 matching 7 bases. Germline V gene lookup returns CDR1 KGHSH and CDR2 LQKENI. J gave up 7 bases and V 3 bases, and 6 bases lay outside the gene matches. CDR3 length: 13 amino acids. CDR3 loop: CASSPGQVGEQYF. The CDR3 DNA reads TGTGCCAGCTCACCCGGACAGGTGGGGGAGCAGTACTTC.

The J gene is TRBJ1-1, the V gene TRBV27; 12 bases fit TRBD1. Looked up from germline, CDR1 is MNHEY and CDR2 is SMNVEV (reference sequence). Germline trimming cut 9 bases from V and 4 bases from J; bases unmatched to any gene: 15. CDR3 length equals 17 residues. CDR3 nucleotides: TGTGCCAGTAAAACTCCCGGGACAGGGGGCTTGAGCACTGAAGCTTTCTTT. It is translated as CASKTPGTGGLSTEAFF.

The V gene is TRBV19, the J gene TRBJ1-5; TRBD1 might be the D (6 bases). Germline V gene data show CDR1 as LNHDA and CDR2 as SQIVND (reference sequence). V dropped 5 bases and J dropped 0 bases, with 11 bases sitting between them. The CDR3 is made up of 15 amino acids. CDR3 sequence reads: CASSVTGTSNQPQHF. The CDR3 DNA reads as TGTGCCAGTAGTGTGACAGGAACTAGCAATCAGCCCCAGCATTTT.

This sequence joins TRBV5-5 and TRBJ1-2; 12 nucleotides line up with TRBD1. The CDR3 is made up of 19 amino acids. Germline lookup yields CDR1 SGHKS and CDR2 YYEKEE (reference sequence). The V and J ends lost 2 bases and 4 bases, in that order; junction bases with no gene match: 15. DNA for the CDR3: TGTGCCAGCAGCTTCCCAACCCCGGGACAGGGGGCAAACGGCTATGGCTACACCTTC. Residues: CASSFPTPGQGANGYGYTF.

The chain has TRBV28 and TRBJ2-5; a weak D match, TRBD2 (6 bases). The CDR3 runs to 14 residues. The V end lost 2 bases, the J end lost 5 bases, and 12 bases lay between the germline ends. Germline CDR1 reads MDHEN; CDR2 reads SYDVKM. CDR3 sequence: CASSLGGIKETQYF. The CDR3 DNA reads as TGTGCCAGCAGTTTAGGGGGGATCAAGGAGACCCAGTACTTC.

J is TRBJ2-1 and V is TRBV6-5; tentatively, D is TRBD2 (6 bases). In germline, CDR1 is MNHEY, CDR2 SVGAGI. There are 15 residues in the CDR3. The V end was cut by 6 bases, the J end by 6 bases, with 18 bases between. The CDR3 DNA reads TGTGCCAGCAGCTACGCGGGACCCCCGGGCAATGAGCAGTTCTTC. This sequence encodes CASSYAGPPGNEQFF.

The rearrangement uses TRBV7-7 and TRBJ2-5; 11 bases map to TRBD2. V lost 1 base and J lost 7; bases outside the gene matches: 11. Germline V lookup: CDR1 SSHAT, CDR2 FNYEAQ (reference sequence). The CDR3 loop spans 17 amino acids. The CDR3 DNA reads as TGTGCCAGCAGCTTAGGTCGGCTAGCGGGAGGTATCGGGACCCAGTACTTC. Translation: CASSLGRLAGGIGTQYF.

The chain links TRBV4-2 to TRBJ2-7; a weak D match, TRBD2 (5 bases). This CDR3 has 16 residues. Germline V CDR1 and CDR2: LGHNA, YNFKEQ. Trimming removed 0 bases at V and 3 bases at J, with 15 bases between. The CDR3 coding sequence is TGTGCCAGCAGCCAAGAGGTTAGCGCCTCACGCTACGAGCAGTACTTC. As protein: CASSQEVSASRYEQYF.

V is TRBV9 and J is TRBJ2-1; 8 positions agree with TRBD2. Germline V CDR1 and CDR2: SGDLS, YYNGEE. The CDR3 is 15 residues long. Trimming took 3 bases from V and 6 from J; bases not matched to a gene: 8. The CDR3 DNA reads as TGTGCCAGCAGCGCCGGGACTAGTATTACCAATGAGCAGTTCTTC. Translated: CASSAGTSITNEQFF.

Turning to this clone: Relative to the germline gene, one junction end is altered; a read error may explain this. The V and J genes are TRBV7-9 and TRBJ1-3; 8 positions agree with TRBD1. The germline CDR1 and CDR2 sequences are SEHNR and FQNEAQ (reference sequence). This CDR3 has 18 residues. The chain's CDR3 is CSSSLDRAGGYSGNTIYF. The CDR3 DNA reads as TGTTCCAGCAGCCTGGACAGGGCTGGGGGCTACTCTGGAAACACCATATATTTT.

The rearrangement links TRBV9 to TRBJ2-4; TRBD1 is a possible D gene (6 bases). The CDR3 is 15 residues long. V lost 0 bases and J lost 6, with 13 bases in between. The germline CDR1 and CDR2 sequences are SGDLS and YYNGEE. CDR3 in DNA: TGTGCCAGCAGCGTAGCTGGACAGTTGGGAAACATTCAGTACTTC. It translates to CASSVAGQLGNIQYF.

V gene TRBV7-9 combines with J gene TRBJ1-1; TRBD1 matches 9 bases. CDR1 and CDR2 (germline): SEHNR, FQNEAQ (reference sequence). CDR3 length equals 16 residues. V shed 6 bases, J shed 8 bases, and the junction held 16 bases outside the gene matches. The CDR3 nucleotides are TGTGCCAGCAGGCCTCTCCACCGGGACAGGGATTTCGAAGCTTTCTTT. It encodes CASRPLHRDRDFEAFF. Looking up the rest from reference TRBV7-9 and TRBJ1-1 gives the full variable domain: DTGVSQNPRHKITKRGQNVTFRCDPISEHNRLYWYRQTLGQGPEFLTYFQNEAQLEKSRLLSDRFSAERPKGSFSTLEIQRTEQGDSAMYLCASRPLHRDRDFEAFFGQGTRLTVV.

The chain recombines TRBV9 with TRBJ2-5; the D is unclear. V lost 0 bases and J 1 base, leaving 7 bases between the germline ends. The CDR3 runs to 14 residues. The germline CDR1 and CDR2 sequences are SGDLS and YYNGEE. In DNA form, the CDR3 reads TGTGCCAGCAGCGTAGGACAAACCCAAGAGACCCAGTACTTC. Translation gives CASSVGQTQETQYF.

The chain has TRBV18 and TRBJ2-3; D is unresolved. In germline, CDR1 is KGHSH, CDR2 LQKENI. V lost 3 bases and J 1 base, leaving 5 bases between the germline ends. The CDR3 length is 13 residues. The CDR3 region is CASSPGGTDTQYF. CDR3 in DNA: TGTGCCAGCTCACCGGGCGGCACAGATACGCAGTATTTT.

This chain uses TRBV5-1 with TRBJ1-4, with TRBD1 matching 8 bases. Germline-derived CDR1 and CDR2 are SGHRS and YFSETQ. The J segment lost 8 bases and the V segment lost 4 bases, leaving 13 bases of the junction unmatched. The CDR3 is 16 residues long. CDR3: CASSTQPGGLNEKLFF. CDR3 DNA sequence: TGCGCCAGCAGCACGCAACCAGGGGGCTTAAACGAAAAACTGTTTTTT.

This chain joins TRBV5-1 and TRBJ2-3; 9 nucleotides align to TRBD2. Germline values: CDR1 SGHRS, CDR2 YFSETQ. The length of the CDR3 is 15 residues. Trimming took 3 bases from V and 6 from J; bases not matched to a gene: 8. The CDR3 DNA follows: TGCGCCAGCAGCTGGTCGATAGCGGGGGTGGATACGCAGTATTTT. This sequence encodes CASSWSIAGVDTQYF.

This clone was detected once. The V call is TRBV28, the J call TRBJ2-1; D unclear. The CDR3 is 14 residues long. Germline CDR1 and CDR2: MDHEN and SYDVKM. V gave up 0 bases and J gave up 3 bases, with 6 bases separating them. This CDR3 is CASSLWRHYNEQFF. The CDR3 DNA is TGTGCCAGCAGTTTATGGCGGCACTACAATGAGCAGTTCTTC. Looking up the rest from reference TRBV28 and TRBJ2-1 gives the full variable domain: DVKVTQSSRYLVKRTGEKVFLECVQDMDHENMFWYRQDPGLGLRLIYFSYDVKMKEKGDIPEGYSVSREKKERFSLILESASTNQTSMYLCASSLWRHYNEQFFGPGTRLTVL.

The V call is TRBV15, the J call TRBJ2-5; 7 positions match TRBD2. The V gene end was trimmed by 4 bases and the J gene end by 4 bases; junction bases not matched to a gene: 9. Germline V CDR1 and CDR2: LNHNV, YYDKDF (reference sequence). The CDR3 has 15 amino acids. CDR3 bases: TGTGCCACCAGCACCCTAACAGCGGGAATAGAGACCCAGTACTTC. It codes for CATSTLTAGIETQYF.

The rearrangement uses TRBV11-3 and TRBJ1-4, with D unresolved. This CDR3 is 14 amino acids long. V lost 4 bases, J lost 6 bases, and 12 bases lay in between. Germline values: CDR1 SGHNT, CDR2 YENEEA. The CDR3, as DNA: TGTGCCAGCAGCTCCCTGGGCAGGTATGAAAAACTGTTTTTT. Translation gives CASSSLGRYEKLFF.

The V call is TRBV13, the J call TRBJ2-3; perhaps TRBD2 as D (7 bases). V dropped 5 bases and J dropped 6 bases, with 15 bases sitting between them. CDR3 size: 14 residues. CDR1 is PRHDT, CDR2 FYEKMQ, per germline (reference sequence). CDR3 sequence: CASSAKGGGDTQYF. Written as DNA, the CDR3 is TGTGCCAGCAGCGCCAAAGGGGGGGGTGATACGCAGTATTTT.